This passage covers 18 T cell receptor beta chains from one sample sequenced in a study of tumor-infiltrating lymphocytes in oesophageal squamous cell carcinoma. TCRdb re-called the PCR reads through MiXCR, storing one row per CDR3 protein. This table has 10,000 to 12,000 distinct CDR3 sequences, under 75% appearing once. The sample taken for sequencing was esophageal tumor tissue. Every receptor here comes from a female donor with esophageal squamous cell carcinoma.

J is TRBJ2-3 and V is TRBV10-1, with D uncertain. The CDR3 consists of 14 residues. CDR1 is WNHNN, CDR2 SYGVQD, per germline (reference sequence). Trimming pared 5 bases from V and 2 bases from J, leaving 11 bases between. In DNA form, the CDR3 reads TGCGCCAGCAGTAATCGACTGAACACAGATACGCAGTATTTT. The encoded protein is CASSNRLNTDTQYF.

In its sample, this clonotype was seen a few times. A read error may account for a junction end that differs from germline. The rearrangement links TRBV7-6 to TRBJ2-1; 8 bases are shared with TRBD1. Germline V CDR1 and CDR2: SGHVS, FNYEAQ. The CDR3 has 18 residues. The CDR3 DNA follows: TGTGCTAGCAGCTTAGCCATACAGGGGGTGGGTTCCTACAATGAGCAGTTCTTC. This translates into CASSLAIQGVGSYNEQFF.

This clonotype was seen a single time. This chain links TRBV10-3 with TRBJ1-2, with 8 bases that match TRBD1. Looked up from germline, CDR1 is ENHRY and CDR2 is SYGVKD. This CDR3 comprises 13 residues. Trimming cost V 3 bases and J 8 bases; bases outside gene matches: 5. In DNA, the CDR3 is TGTGCCATCAGTGAACAGGGGGTCGAGGGCTACACCTTC. Its protein product is CAISEQGVEGYTF.

By its share, this clonotype is medium-sized. V gene TRBV6-1 combines with J gene TRBJ1-1; D might be TRBD1 (5 bases). V dropped 2 bases and J dropped 1 base, with 8 bases sitting between them. CDR3 size: 14 residues. Per the germline V gene, CDR1 is MNHNS and CDR2 is SASEGT. CDR3: CASSEWRGNTEAFF. As DNA, the CDR3 is TGTGCCAGCAGTGAATGGAGGGGGAACACTGAAGCTTTCTTT.

This clonotype has a handful of counts. The genes are TRBV11-3 and TRBJ2-7; no reliable D call. The J call is uncertain, as TRBJ2-5 better fits the DNA end. The CDR3 extends over 12 amino acids. Germline assignment: CDR1 SGHNT and CDR2 YENEEA. CDR3 sequence (DNA): TGTGCCAGCAGCTTCGACGGCGGGACCCAGTACTTC. Translating it yields CASSFDGGTQYF.

This clonotype has only one observation. V usage is TRBV7-4 and J usage is TRBJ2-4; 7 nucleotides agree with TRBD1. The J call may be faulty, since TRBJ2-7 better matches the DNA end. The CDR3 is 17 amino acids. CDR1 SGHVT and CDR2 SQSDAQ come from the germline V gene. As DNA, the CDR3 is TGTGCCAGCAGCTCAGGGGGTGGCAGCGCAGGGTCCCACGAGCAGTACTTC. It specifies CASSSGGGSAGSHEQYF.

A word on this clonotype: A junction boundary mismatches the germline segment, possibly from a read error. The chain links TRBV7-2 to TRBJ2-1; D perhaps matches TRBD1 (5 bases). From germline, CDR1 is SGHTA and CDR2 FQGNSA. The CDR3 loop spans 16 amino acids. CDR3 region: CVSSPQQVLHYNEQFF. The DNA for the CDR3 is TGTGTCAGCAGCCCTCAACAGGTTCTACACTACAATGAGCAGTTCTTC.

This clonotype turned up a few times. The chain employs TRBV2 and TRBJ2-1, with D perhaps matching TRBD1 (6 bases). The DNA end lines up better with TRBJ2-7; the J call may be wrong. Germline lookup yields CDR1 SNHLY and CDR2 FYNNEI. The CDR3 spans 15 residues. CDR3 region: CASRFLDSGRYEQYF. The DNA of the CDR3 is TGTGCCAGCAGATTCCTGGACAGTGGGCGCTACGAGCAGTACTTC.

Comments on this clonotype: A junction boundary mismatches the germline segment, possibly from a read error. The chain employs TRBV7-6 and TRBJ2-1, with 7 bases fitting TRBD2. CDR3 length equals 16 residues. Germline-derived CDR1 and CDR2 are SGHVS and FNYEAQ. The CDR3 sequence is CASSLSVLVGGDEQFF. In nucleotides, the CDR3 is TGTGCTAGCAGCTTATCGGTTCTAGTGGGAGGGGATGAGCAGTTCTTC. Variable domain in full (rest from reference TRBV7-6 and TRBJ2-1): GAGVSQSPRYKVTKRGQDVALRCDPISGHVSLYWYRQALGQGPEFLTYFNYEAQQDKSGLPNDRFSAERPEGSISTLTIQRTEQRDSAMYRCASSLSVLVGGDEQFFGPGTRLTVL.

V gene TRBV28 combines with J gene TRBJ2-6, with a possible D match to TRBD2 (6 bases). The J call may be in error: the DNA end matches TRBJ2-1 better. CDR1 and CDR2 (germline): MDHEN, SYDVKM. This CDR3 contains 15 residues. CDR3 bases: TGTGCCAGCAGTTTAGGGGGAGGAGTAAGCAATGAGCAGTTCTTC. Protein sequence: CASSLGGGVSNEQFF.

The CDR3 is CASSEAGRTEAFF. The CDR3 nucleotides are TGTGCCAGCAGTGAGGCGGGTCGAACTGAAGCTTTCTTT. The chain is built from TRBV6-1 and TRBJ1-1; no definite D call. The CDR3 loop spans 13 amino acids. Germline V gene sequence: CDR1 MNHNS, CDR2 SASEGT. The ends were cut back, 3 bases at V and 5 bases at J, with 10 bases in the middle.

The chain recombines TRBV12-3 or TRBV12-4 with TRBJ1-5; no reliable D call. The CDR3 runs to 12 residues. With 1 base removed from V and 5 bases from J, the gap between germline ends came to 3 bases. The CDR3 sequence: CASSLGDQPQHF. CDR3 nucleotide sequence: TGTGCCAGCAGTTTAGGGGATCAGCCCCAGCATTTT.

The chain combines TRBV6-1 with TRBJ2-5, with unresolved D. The J call could be wrong; TRBJ2-7 is a better fit for the DNA end. The CDR3 totals 13 residues. CDR1 and CDR2 (germline): MNHNS, SASEGT. CDR3 protein: CASQSNTPYEQYF. CDR3 nucleotide sequence: TGTGCCAGCCAATCTAATACACCTTACGAGCAGTACTTC.

The rearrangement links TRBV7-3 to TRBJ2-3, with D perhaps being TRBD1 or TRBD2 (6 bases each). The tail of the sequence fits TRBJ2-7 better, so the J call may be wrong. The CDR3 covers 17 residues. The germline V gene has CDR1 SGHTA and CDR2 FQGTGA. Here the CDR3 reads CASSLSAVWQGRYEQYF. The CDR3 bases are TGTGCCAGCAGCTTATCGGCAGTTTGGCAGGGGAGGTACGAGCAGTACTTC.

The V and J genes are TRBV7-2 and TRBJ2-1; 9 nucleotides match TRBD1. The CDR3 contains 15 residues. The germline V gene has CDR1 SGHTA and CDR2 FQGNSA. With V trimmed by 4 bases and J by 6 bases, 7 bases remained unmatched. The CDR3 region is CASSSNRGLGNEQFF. The CDR3 DNA is TGTGCCAGCAGCTCAAACAGGGGGCTGGGCAATGAGCAGTTCTTC.

The chain joins TRBV7-3 to TRBJ2-1, with 12 positions matching TRBD2. V dropped 5 bases and J dropped 3; count of bases not matched to a gene: 2. Looked up from germline, CDR1 is SGHTA and CDR2 is FQGTGA. CDR3 length: 15 residues. CDR3 sequence reads: CASSRTSGDYNEQFF. DNA of the CDR3: TGTGCCAGCAGCCGGACTAGCGGGGACTACAATGAGCAGTTCTTC.

The rearrangement joins TRBV28 to TRBJ1-2; 8 bases map to TRBD1. J was trimmed by 8 bases and V by 1 base; bases with no gene match: 9. Germline V gene sequence: CDR1 MDHEN, CDR2 SYDVKM. The CDR3 extends over 15 amino acids. The CDR3 here is CASSLYPGQGGGYTF. The DNA of the CDR3 is TGTGCCAGCAGTTTATACCCAGGACAGGGCGGCGGCTACACCTTC.

Comment on this clonotype: At one end, the junction sequence differs from germline, possibly due to a read error. The chain recombines TRBV6-8 with TRBJ1-6, with D possibly matching TRBD1 (5 bases). The CDR3 contains 14 residues. Germline lookup yields CDR1 MNHGY and CDR2 SAAAGT. The CDR3, as DNA: TGTGCCAGCAGCTCCCATAGCGGGGGGTACGAGCAGTACTTT. Encoded protein: CASSSHSGGYEQYF.